This TCR beta chain derives from a study of T cell changes during pregnancy in multiple sclerosis. Germline V gene data show CDR1 as LNHDA and CDR2 as SQIVND (reference sequence). The CDR3 covers 15 residues. Losses at the gene ends were 4 bases for V and 3 bases for J; bases not matched to a gene: 6. The table came from immunoSEQ multiplex PCR; TCRdb's copy has only in-frame clones and leaves some out. The sample lists around 50,000 clones, 92% occurring once. The chain has TRBV19 and TRBJ1-5; TRBD1 matches at 7 bases. The TCR was taken from a female donor with multiple sclerosis, enrolled in a pregnancy study. The sequencing here drew on CD4+ T cells from peripheral blood mononuclear cells, taken in the second trimester of pregnancy. The CDR3, as DNA: TGTGCCAGTAGTAGAATGGGACAGCTCAATCAGCCCCAGCATTTT. The encoded protein is CASSRMGQLNQPQHF.